The present T cell receptor (beta chain) was sequenced within a study of blood T cell repertoires in COVID-19 (TCRdb year 2020). In the study overall: Collaborator samples came from the United States, Italy and Spain and covered acute and convalescent phases of COVID-19. The material from the prospective study consisted of cDNA or gDNA derived from T cells, B-cell-depleted T cells, or PBMCs. Deeply sampled blood TCRbeta repertoires from subjects exposed to, actively infected with, or recovered from COVID-19 were included in the dataset. The repertoires were released in a freely available public database intended as a resource for research on the immune response to SARS-CoV-2. Samples came from the ongoing ImmuneRACE study (first 160 participants) plus 1,254 subjects from 6 global collaborators. Nearly every sample came with metadata listing a de-identified subject ID, COVID-19 status, age in years and sex. HLA class I and class II types, where available, came from metadata supplied by the sample provider rather than from assay-based typing. The full study reports these points: Clinical and demographic metadata were provided uncurated, with the amount varying by source and participant.

The germline ends are 17 bases apart after V is trimmed by 3 bases and J by 11 bases. CDR1 is given as KGHSH and CDR2 as LQKENI, both from the germline V gene. The CDR3 contains 14 residues, cysteine and phenylalanine counted. The sequence is cut down to CDR3 DNA, 42 bases in frame from base 1. Collaborating institutions collected whole blood in K2EDTA tubes following their own protocols. Collaborator samples were shipped for TCRbeta analysis as frozen whole blood, isolated PBMCs, or DNA extracted from either sample type. Concerning this clone itself: Its binding antigen is unknown. Base qualities are not provided; no much larger clone lies one nucleotide away.

TCRbeta CDR3 regions were amplified from genomic DNA using the immunoSEQ Assay, a bias-controlled multiplex PCR. The source study handled its data this way. Nucleated cell counts per sample were estimated from amplification of reference gene primers within the assay. Sequence reads were collapsed and filtered to measure the absolute abundance of every unique TCRbeta CDR3 rearrangement. For each sample, productive Simpson clonality was calculated as the square root of Simpson's diversity index over productive rearrangements. This is the immuneACCESS table as TCRdb keeps it, with only in-frame sequences that have V and J called. A part of the clones is gone; compared with another copy, unresolved V genes explain less than half, and the rest is unexplained. V, J and clone size are those of that table, while D and trimming were read from the DNA. In this sample the table shows about 150,000 clones, more than 80% of which occur a single time. 4.5% to 6% of the sample is taken by the ten largest.

This clonotype was obtained from a human donor in a cohort sampled during active COVID-19. The sample comprised peripheral blood. Recombination joined TRBV18 with TRBJ1-5; TRBD1 is a possible D gene, resting on 6 matching bases. The nucleotide sequence reads as follows: TGTGCCAGCTCACCTAATGACAGGTCCGGGACCCAGCATTTT. This sequence encodes CASSPNDRSGTQHF.